The 18 T cell receptor beta chains reported below all come from one sample, sequenced in a study of cytomegalovirus exposure and HLA in healthy donors. 60 Vbeta and 13 Jbeta primers were used in PCR. Clones were sequenced by immunoSEQ multiplex PCR, and TCRdb holds only the in-frame ones, with some missing. This sample yields some 190,000 clones, of which approximately 80% are seen a single time; 13% to 15% belongs to the top ten. The sequenced sample consisted of PBMCs. The receptors here all came from a woman aged 30 to 39 in good health and CMV-seropositive.

The rearrangement uses TRBV6-5 and TRBJ2-1, with D possibly being TRBD2 (6 bases). There are 14 residues in the CDR3. Trimming removed 8 bases at V and 0 bases at J, with 11 bases between. CDR1 and CDR2 (germline): MNHEY, SVGAGI. The CDR3 coding sequence is TGTGCCAGCTCTAGACTAGACTCCTACAATGAGCAGTTCTTC. This codes for CASSRLDSYNEQFF.

The V gene is TRBV5-1, the J gene TRBJ2-1; 7 positions agree with TRBD2. Germline V gene data show CDR1 as SGHRS and CDR2 as YFSETQ. The CDR3 length is 13 residues. The J segment lost 8 bases and the V segment lost 7 bases, leaving 9 bases of the junction unmatched. CDR3 nucleotides: TGCGCCAGCGGTCAATCGGGAGGCGATGAGCAGTTCTTC. This codes for CASGQSGGDEQFF.

V usage is TRBV1 and J usage is TRBJ2-2; the D segment call TRBD2 is taken from the table without a DNA check. TRBV1 is classified as a pseudogene. CDR3 length: 15 amino acids. As DNA, the CDR3 is TGCACCAGCAGGGCTATCGGGGAGAACACCGGGGAGCTGTTTTTT. This gives the protein CTSRAIGENTGELFF.

The genes are TRBV7-2 and TRBJ2-2; TRBD2 matches 8 bases. The CDR3 covers 15 residues. The V and J ends lost 3 bases and 2 bases, in that order; junction bases with no gene match: 2. Germline V gene lookup returns CDR1 SGHTA and CDR2 FQGNSA. The DNA for the CDR3 is TGTGCCAGCAGCTTCATAGCGGGAAACACCGGGGAGCTGTTTTTT. It yields the protein CASSFIAGNTGELFF. The complete variable domain, with remaining parts taken from reference TRBV7-2 and TRBJ2-2, reads GAGVSQSPSNKVTEKGKDVELRCDPISGHTALYWYRQSLGQGLEFLIYFQGNSAPDKSGLPSDRFSAERTGGSVSTLTIQRTQQEDSAVYLCASSFIAGNTGELFFGEGSRLTVL.

Regarding this clone: The junction differs from germline at one of its ends, possibly a read error. The chain recombines TRBV7-7 with TRBJ1-3; no clear D. This CDR3 region has 13 residues. Germline V gene sequence: CDR1 SSHAT, CDR2 FNYEAQ (reference sequence). The CDR3 DNA follows: TGTGCTAGCAGCCCTAGCCAGGGAAACACCATATATTTT. Translating it yields CASSPSQGNTIYF. Full variable domain (missing parts from reference TRBV7-7 and TRBJ1-3): GAGVSQSPRYKVTKRGQDVTLRCDPISSHATLYWYQQALGQGPEFLTYFNYEAQPDKSGLPSDRFSAERPEGSISTLTIQRTEQRDSAMYRCASSPSQGNTIYFGEGSWLTVV.

This chain joins TRBV7-9 and TRBJ2-2; 12 bases agree with TRBD2. V was clipped by 5 bases and J by 7 bases; unmatched bases: 11. Germline loops: CDR1 SEHNR, CDR2 FQNEAQ (reference sequence). CDR3 length: 17 amino acids. CDR3 amino acids: CASSPRTSGVAGGELFF. In DNA form, the CDR3 reads TGTGCCAGCAGCCCGAGGACTAGCGGGGTCGCTGGCGGGGAGCTGTTTTTT. The variable domain in full, completed from reference TRBV7-9 and TRBJ2-2, reads DTGVSQNPRHKITKRGQNVTFRCDPISEHNRLYWYRQTLGQGPEFLTYFQNEAQLEKSRLLSDRFSAERPKGSFSTLEIQRTEQGDSAMYLCASSPRTSGVAGGELFFGEGSRLTVL.

This clone showed up just once. The chain is built from TRBV5-4 and TRBJ2-7; 7 bases are shared with TRBD2. Germline loops: CDR1 SGHNT, CDR2 YYREEE (reference sequence). This CDR3 is built from 15 residues. Trimming at V came to 4 bases and at J to 0 bases, leaving 7 bases not matched to a gene. The CDR3 sequence: CASSPGLGSSYEQYF. The CDR3 region has the DNA TGTGCCAGCAGCCCTGGACTAGGGAGCTCCTACGAGCAGTACTTC.

The chain carries TRBV30 and TRBJ2-1, with TRBD1 matching 12 bases. From germline, CDR1 is GTSNPN and CDR2 SVGIG (reference sequence). The CDR3 length is 14 residues. After removal of 4 bases from V and 10 bases from J, the junction contained 8 bases not matched to a gene. The CDR3 nucleotides read TGTGCCTGGAAAGGGGGACAGGGGGCGCGAGAGCAGTTCTTC. Translating it yields CAWKGGQGAREQFF. Full variable domain (outside the CDR3, taken from reference TRBV30 and TRBJ2-1): SQTIHQWPATLVQPVGSPLSLECTVEGTSNPNLYWYRQAAGRGLQLLFYSVGIGQISSEVPQNLSASRPQDRQFILSSKKLLLSDSGFYLCAWKGGQGAREQFFGPGTRLTVL.

This clone showed up just a few times. V is TRBV5-4 and J is TRBJ1-2; D is ambiguous. Trimming pared 0 bases from V and 2 bases from J, leaving 8 bases between. The CDR3 is made up of 14 amino acids. Germline-derived CDR1 and CDR2 are SGHNT and YYREEE (reference sequence). CDR3 DNA sequence: TGTGCCAGCAGCTTGGCCGGGAGAAACTATGGCTACACCTTC. The encoded protein is CASSLAGRNYGYTF.

The CDR3 protein is CASSEGPALRDTQYF. The CDR3 DNA follows: TGTGCCAGCAGTGAGGGTCCCGCTCTCCGCGATACGCAGTATTTT. The chain couples TRBV7-2 to TRBJ2-3, with D possibly matching TRBD2 (5 bases). The CDR3 totals 15 residues. Between the trimmed V and J ends, which lost 6 bases and 6 bases, there was a span of 19 bases. The V gene's germline CDR1 is SGHTA and CDR2 FQGNSA.

The chain employs TRBV9 and TRBJ1-3, with a tentative D call TRBD1 (6 bases). The germline CDR1 and CDR2 sequences are SGDLS and YYNGEE. The CDR3 length is 15 residues. Trimming removed 3 bases at V and 0 bases at J, with 10 bases between. The CDR3: CASSAWTDSGNTIYF. The CDR3, as DNA: TGTGCCAGCAGCGCTTGGACAGACTCTGGAAACACCATATATTTT.

This clone was observed a few times. The J gene is TRBJ1-5, the V gene TRBV4-2, with 7 bases aligning to TRBD1. There are 14 residues in the CDR3. The ends lost 3 bases at V and 3 bases at J; junction bases unmatched: 2. The germline V gene encodes CDR1 LGHNA and CDR2 YNFKEQ. This CDR3 is CASSQGQSNQPQHF. The CDR3 region has the DNA TGTGCCAGCAGCCAGGGACAGTCCAATCAGCCCCAGCATTTT.

The chain links TRBV5-5 to TRBJ2-3, with 9 positions matching TRBD2. J was trimmed by 0 bases and V by 4 bases; bases with no gene match: 3. Germline V gene lookup returns CDR1 SGHKS and CDR2 YYEKEE (reference sequence). The CDR3 extends over 15 amino acids. The CDR3 protein is CASSTTSGSTDTQYF. CDR3 coding DNA: TGTGCCAGCAGCACGACTAGCGGAAGCACAGATACGCAGTATTTT. The whole variable domain, remainder taken from reference TRBV5-5 and TRBJ2-3, is DAGVTQSPTHLIKTRGQQVTLRCSPISGHKSVSWYQQVLGQGPQFIFQYYEKEERGRGNFPDRFSARQFPNYSSELNVNALLLGDSALYLCASSTTSGSTDTQYFGPGTRLTVL.

As for this clone: One end of the junction is discordant with germline, which a read error may explain. The chain is built from TRBV5-5 and TRBJ2-3, with 10 bases matching TRBD1. The CDR3 is 14 amino acids. Germline V CDR1 and CDR2: SGHKS, YYEKEE (reference sequence). The CDR3 here is CASRLDRGEDTQYF. The CDR3 DNA is TGTGCCAGCAGATTGGACAGGGGGGAAGATACGCAGTATTTT.

The gene calls are TRBV5-4 and TRBJ2-3, with 9 bases matching TRBD2. This CDR3 comprises 16 residues. Germline V lookup: CDR1 SGHNT, CDR2 YYREEE (reference sequence). The ends lost 0 bases at V and 4 bases at J; junction bases unmatched: 6. In DNA, the CDR3 is TGTGCCAGCAGCTTGGTAGGCCTAGCGGGATCAGATACGCAGTATTTT. Amino acid sequence: CASSLVGLAGSDTQYF.

The V call is TRBV30, the J call TRBJ2-7; D gene ambiguous. Looked up from germline, CDR1 is GTSNPN and CDR2 is SVGIG (reference sequence). The CDR3 contains 12 residues. V lost 5 bases to trimming and J lost 2 bases, with 10 bases between them. CDR3 region: CAWSGTPYEQYF. CDR3 in DNA: TGTGCCTGGTCAGGCACCCCCTACGAGCAGTACTTC.

V gene TRBV7-6 combines with J gene TRBJ2-3, with D possibly matching TRBD1 (6 bases). The CDR3 is made up of 17 amino acids. V shed 2 bases and J shed 1 base, with 16 bases lying between them. Germline-derived CDR1 and CDR2 are SGHVS and FNYEAQ. The CDR3 DNA follows: TGTGCCAGCAGCTTATCCCCAGCAGGGGCTCGCACAGATACGCAGTATTTT. It encodes CASSLSPAGARTDTQYF.

This clone was picked up a small number of times. The gene calls are TRBV5-1 and TRBJ2-1; 9 nucleotides match TRBD1. Germline V CDR1 and CDR2: SGHRS, YFSETQ. V dropped 0 bases and J dropped 9; count of bases not matched to a gene: 7. CDR3 size: 15 residues. The CDR3 protein is CASSLAGQGAAEQFF. DNA of the CDR3: TGCGCCAGCAGCTTGGCGGGACAGGGAGCGGCTGAGCAGTTCTTC.